This TCR beta chain was profiled in a study of T cells in localized non-small cell lung cancer. Study findings and constraints: Uninvolved adjacent lung had higher T cell clonality than tumor and all other tissues. Longer overall survival associated with higher blood T cell density; shorter survival with higher adjacent-lung clonality.

Worth noting for this clone: Its specificity is unknown.

The CDR3 is 12 amino acids. Germline V lookup: CDR1 SGHNT, CDR2 YYREEE (reference sequence). V lost 6 bases and J 10 bases, leaving 11 bases between the germline ends. Profiled with immunoSEQ multiplex PCR; TCRdb holds only in-frame clones, not every one. The data show tens of thousands of clones, around 81% seen once. The TCR was taken from a female donor over 55 with stage I lung adenocarcinoma. The input for sequencing was peripheral blood, taken before any cancer treatment. The chain has TRBV5-4 and TRBJ1-6; D is ambiguous. Here the CDR3 DNA reads TGTGCCAGCACCCTTGCGGGATCACCCCTCCACTTT. This sequence encodes CASTLAGSPLHF.